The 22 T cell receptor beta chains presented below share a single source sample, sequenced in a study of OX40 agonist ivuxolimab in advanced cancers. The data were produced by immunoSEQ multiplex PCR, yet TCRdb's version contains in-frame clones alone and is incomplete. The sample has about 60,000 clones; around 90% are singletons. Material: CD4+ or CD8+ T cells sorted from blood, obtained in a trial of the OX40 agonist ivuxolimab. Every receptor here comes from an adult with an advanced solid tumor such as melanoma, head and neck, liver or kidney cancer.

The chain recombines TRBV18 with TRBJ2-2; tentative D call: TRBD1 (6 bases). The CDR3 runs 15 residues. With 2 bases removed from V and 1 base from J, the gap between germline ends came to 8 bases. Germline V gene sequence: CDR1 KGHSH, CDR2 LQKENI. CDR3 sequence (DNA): TGTGCCAGCTCACCATGGACAGAGAACACCGGGGAGCTGTTTTTT. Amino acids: CASSPWTENTGELFF.

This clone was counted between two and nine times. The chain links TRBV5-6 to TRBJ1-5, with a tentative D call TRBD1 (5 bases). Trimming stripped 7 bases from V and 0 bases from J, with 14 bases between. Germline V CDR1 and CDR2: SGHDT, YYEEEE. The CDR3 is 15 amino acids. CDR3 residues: CASARGVNSNQPQHF. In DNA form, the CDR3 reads TGTGCCAGCGCGCGGGGGGTGAATAGCAATCAGCCCCAGCATTTT.

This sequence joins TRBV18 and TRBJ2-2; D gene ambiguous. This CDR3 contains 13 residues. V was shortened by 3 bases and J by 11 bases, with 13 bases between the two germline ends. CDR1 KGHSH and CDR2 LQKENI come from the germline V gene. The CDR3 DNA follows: TGTGCCAGCTCACCGTATACTCAACACGAGCTGTTTTTT. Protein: CASSPYTQHELFF.

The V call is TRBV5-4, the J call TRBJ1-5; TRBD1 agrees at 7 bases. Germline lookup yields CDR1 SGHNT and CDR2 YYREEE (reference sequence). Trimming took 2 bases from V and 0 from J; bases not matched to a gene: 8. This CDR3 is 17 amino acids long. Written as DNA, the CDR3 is TGTGCCAGCAGCTTAATGTCGGGGACAGATAGCAATCAGCCCCAGCATTTT. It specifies CASSLMSGTDSNQPQHF.

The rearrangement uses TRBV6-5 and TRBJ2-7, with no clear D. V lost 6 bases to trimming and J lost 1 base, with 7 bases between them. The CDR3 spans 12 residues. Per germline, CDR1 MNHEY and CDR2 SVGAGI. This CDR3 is CASSLTSYEQYF. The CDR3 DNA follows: TGTGCCAGCAGCCTTACATCCTACGAGCAGTACTTC.

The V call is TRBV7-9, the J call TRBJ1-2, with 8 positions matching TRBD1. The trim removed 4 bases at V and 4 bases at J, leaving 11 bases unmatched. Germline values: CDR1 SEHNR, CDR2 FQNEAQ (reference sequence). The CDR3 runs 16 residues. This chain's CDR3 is CASSWETGAISYGYTF. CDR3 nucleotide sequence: TGTGCCAGCAGCTGGGAGACAGGGGCGATAAGCTATGGCTACACCTTC.

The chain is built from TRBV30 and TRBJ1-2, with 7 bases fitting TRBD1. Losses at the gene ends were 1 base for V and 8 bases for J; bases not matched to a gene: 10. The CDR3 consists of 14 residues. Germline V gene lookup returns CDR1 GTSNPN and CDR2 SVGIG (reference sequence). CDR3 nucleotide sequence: TGTGCCTGGAGTGAACTTACAAACAGGGGCGGCTACACCTTC. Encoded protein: CAWSELTNRGGYTF.

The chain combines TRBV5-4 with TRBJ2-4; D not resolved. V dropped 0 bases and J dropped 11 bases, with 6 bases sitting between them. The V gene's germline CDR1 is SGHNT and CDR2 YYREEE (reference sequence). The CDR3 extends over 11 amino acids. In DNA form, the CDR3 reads TGTGCCAGCAGCTTGGAAGGAGTTCAGTACTTC. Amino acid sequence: CASSLEGVQYF. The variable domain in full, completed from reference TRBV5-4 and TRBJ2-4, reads ETGVTQSPTHLIKTRGQQVTLRCSSQSGHNTVSWYQQALGQGPQFIFQYYREEENGRGNFPPRFSGLQFPNYSSELNVNALELDDSALYLCASSLEGVQYFGAGTRLSVL.

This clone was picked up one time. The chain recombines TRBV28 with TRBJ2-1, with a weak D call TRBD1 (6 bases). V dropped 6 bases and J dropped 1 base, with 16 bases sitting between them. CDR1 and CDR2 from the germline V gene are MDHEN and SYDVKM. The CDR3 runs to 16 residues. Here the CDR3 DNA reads TGTGCCAGCAGCCACCAGGGGATAGTTTCCTACAATGAGCAGTTCTTC. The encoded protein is CASSHQGIVSYNEQFF.

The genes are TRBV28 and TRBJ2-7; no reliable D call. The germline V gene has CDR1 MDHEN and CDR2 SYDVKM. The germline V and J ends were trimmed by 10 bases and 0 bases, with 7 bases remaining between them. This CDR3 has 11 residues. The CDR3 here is CATETSYEQYF. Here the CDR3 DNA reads TGTGCCACCGAAACCTCCTACGAGCAGTACTTC.

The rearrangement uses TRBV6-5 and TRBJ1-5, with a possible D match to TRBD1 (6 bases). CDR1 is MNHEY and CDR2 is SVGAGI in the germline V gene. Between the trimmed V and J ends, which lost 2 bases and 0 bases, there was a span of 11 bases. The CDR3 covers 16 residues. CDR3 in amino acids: CASSYGGANSNQPQHF. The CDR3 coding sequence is TGTGCCAGCAGTTACGGGGGGGCCAATAGCAATCAGCCCCAGCATTTT.

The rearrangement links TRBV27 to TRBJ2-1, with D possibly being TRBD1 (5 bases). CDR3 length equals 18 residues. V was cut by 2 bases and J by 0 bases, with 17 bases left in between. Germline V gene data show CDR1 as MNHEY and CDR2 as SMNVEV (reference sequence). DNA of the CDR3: TGTGCCAGCAGTTTACTCCGGCAGGGCCGCCACTCCTACAATGAGCAGTTCTTC. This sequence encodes CASSLLRQGRHSYNEQFF.

The CDR3 DNA is TGTGCCAGTAGCGAGACAGGGGCGTCCTACAATGAGCAGTTCTTC. Its protein is CASSETGASYNEQFF. This chain connects TRBV19 to TRBJ2-1; TRBD1 aligns across 8 bases. The trim removed 6 bases at V and 1 base at J, leaving 5 bases unmatched. The CDR3 runs 15 residues. CDR1 is LNHDA, CDR2 SQIVND, per germline (reference sequence).

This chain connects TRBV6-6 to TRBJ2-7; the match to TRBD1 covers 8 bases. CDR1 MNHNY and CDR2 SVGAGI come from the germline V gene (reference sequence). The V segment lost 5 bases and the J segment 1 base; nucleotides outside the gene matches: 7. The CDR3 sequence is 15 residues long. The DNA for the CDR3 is TGTGCCAGCAGTCAGTGGACAGGGCCTTCCTACGAGCAGTACTTC. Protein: CASSQWTGPSYEQYF.

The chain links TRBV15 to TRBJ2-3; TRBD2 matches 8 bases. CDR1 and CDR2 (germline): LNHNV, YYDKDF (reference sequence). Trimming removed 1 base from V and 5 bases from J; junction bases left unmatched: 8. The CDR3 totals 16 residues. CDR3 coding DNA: TGTGCCACCAGCAGAGTCGGGACTAGGTTTCGAGATACGCAGTATTTT. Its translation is CATSRVGTRFRDTQYF.

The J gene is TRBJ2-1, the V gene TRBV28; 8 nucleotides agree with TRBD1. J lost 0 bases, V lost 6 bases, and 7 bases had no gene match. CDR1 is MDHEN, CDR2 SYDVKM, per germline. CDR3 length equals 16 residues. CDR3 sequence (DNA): TGTGCCAGCAGCCCGGGACAGGCGCTCTCCTACAATGAGCAGTTCTTC. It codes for CASSPGQALSYNEQFF.

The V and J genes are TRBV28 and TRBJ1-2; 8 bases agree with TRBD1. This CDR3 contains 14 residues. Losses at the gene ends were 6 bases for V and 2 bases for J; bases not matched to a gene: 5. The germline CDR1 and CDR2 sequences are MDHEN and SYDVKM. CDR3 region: CASRWTGKNYGYTF. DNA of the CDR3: TGTGCCAGCAGGTGGACAGGGAAGAACTATGGCTACACCTTC.

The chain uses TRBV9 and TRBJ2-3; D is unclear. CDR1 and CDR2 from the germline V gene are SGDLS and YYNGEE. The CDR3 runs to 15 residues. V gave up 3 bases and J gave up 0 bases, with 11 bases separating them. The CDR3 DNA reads TGTGCCAGCAGCGGTCTTTTGGAAAGCACAGATACGCAGTATTTT. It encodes CASSGLLESTDTQYF.

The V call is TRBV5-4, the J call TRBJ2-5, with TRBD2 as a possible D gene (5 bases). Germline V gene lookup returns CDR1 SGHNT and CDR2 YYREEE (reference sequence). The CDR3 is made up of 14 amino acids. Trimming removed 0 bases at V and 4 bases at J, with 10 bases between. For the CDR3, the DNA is TGTGCCAGCAGCTTGGCGTCGGGGAGAGAGACCCAGTACTTC. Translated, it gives CASSLASGRETQYF.

CDR3 bases: TGTGCCAGCTCATCCCGACTAGCGGGATGGGAGACCCAGTACTTC. This translates into CASSSRLAGWETQYF. This sequence joins TRBV18 and TRBJ2-5; 11 bases align to TRBD2. The trim removed 5 bases at V and 5 bases at J, leaving 7 bases unmatched. The CDR3 runs 15 residues. CDR1 is KGHSH, CDR2 LQKENI, per germline. The full variable domain, completed using reference TRBV18 and TRBJ2-5, is NAGVMQNPRHLVRRRGQEARLRCSPMKGHSHVYWYRQLPEEGLKFMVYLQKENIIDESGMPKERFSAEFPKEGPSILRIQQVVRGDSAAYFCASSSRLAGWETQYFGPGTRLLVL.

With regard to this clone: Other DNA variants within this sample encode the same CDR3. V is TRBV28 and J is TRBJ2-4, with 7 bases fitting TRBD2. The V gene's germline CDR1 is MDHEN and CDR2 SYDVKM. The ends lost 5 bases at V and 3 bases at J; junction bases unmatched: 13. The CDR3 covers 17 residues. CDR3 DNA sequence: TGTGCCAGCAGTCCGCCCCCCGTAGCGGGCGGCAAAAACATTCAGTACTTC. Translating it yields CASSPPPVAGGKNIQYF.

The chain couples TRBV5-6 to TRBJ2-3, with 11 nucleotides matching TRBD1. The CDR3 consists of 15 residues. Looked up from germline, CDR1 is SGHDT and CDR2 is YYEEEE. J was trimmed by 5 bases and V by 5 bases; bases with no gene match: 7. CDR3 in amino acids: CASSETGQGGDTQYF. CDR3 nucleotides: TGTGCCAGCAGTGAAACGGGACAGGGGGGAGATACGCAGTATTTT. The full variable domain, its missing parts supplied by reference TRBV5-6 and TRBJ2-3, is DAGVTQSPTHLIKTRGQQVTLRCSPKSGHDTVSWYQQALGQGPQFIFQYYEEEERQRGNFPDRFSGHQFPNYSSELNVNALLLGDSALYLCASSETGQGGDTQYFGPGTRLTVL.